This T cell receptor (beta chain) comes out of a study of blood T cell repertoires in COVID-19. On the study more broadly: PBMCs, B-cell-depleted T cells, or T cells were the source of the cDNA or gDNA that made up the material.

Original data processing: How many nucleated cells were present was estimated from reference gene primer amplification. Only in-frame clones appear in the TCRdb table, and some are missing; sequencing was by immunoSEQ multiplex PCR. V and J calls and clone size are those listed in that table; D and trimming were worked out from the DNA. Among over 200,000 clones, roughly 86% were seen once, and the ten largest hold 3% to 3.5%. This CDR3 spans 15 amino acids. Germline V gene data show CDR1 as SNHLY and CDR2 as FYNNEI. V gave up 11 bases and J gave up 2 bases; unmatched junction bases: 13. The sequence was collected from a woman in her thirties who had recovered from COVID-19. V is TRBV2 and J is TRBJ2-5; 8 bases are shared with TRBD1. Sequencing input: peripheral blood. The DNA of the CDR3 is TGTGCCGGAACAATGGACAGGGTGGGTCAAGAGACCCAGTACTTC. Its protein product is CAGTMDRVGQETQYF.